A single sample gave rise to the 25 T cell receptor beta chains below, sequenced in a study of CD8 T cells in Susac syndrome. An amount of RNA that ranged from about 0.45 to 1 ug was reverse transcribed with random hexamers. TCRdb independently ran MiXCR on the immunoSEQ multiplex PCR reads; one entry per CDR3 protein. The sample holds some 200,000 distinct CDR3 sequences; about 95% are singletons and the top ten take more than 0.1%. The sequenced material came from CD4+ T cells from PBMCs. All receptors come from a human donor in good health.

V usage is TRBV24-1 and J usage is TRBJ2-5, with 9 positions matching TRBD2. Trimming took 1 base from V and 3 from J; bases not matched to a gene: 5. The CDR3 loop spans 16 amino acids. The germline V gene has CDR1 KGHDR and CDR2 SFDVKD. CDR3 amino acids: CATSDFGLAGKETQYF. In DNA form, the CDR3 reads TGTGCCACCAGTGATTTCGGGCTAGCGGGAAAAGAGACCCAGTACTTC.

The chain is built from TRBV28 and TRBJ2-7; 7 nucleotides match TRBD1. CDR3 length: 13 residues. Germline V gene sequence: CDR1 MDHEN, CDR2 SYDVKM. V was clipped by 7 bases and J by 6 bases; unmatched bases: 9. CDR3 amino acids: CASTEGQSTEQYF. Written as DNA, the CDR3 is TGTGCCAGCACCGAGGGACAGTCAACCGAGCAGTACTTC. The variable domain in full, with the rest retrieved from reference TRBV28 and TRBJ2-7, is DVKVTQSSRYLVKRTGEKVFLECVQDMDHENMFWYRQDPGLGLRLIYFSYDVKMKEKGDIPEGYSVSREKKERFSLILESASTNQTSMYLCASTEGQSTEQYFGPGTRLTVT.

This chain links TRBV7-2 with TRBJ2-7; possible D gene TRBD2, 5 bases. The length of the CDR3 is 16 residues. CDR1 and CDR2 (germline): SGHTA, FQGNSA. V was trimmed by 3 bases and J by 2 bases, leaving 17 bases between them. CDR3 coding DNA: TGTGCCAGCAGCTTGCTTACTAGTCACCTTCCCTACGAGCAGTACTTC. It codes for CASSLLTSHLPYEQYF.

This chain links TRBV6-4 with TRBJ1-4; D not certain. Germline V gene lookup returns CDR1 MRHNA and CDR2 SNTAGT. This CDR3 contains 13 residues. Trimming removed 6 bases at V and 12 bases at J, with 17 bases between. The DNA of the CDR3 is TGTGCCAGCAGCCCCTCCCCCGGACTGGAACTGTTTTTT. Its translation is CASSPSPGLELFF.

Comments on this clonotype: The junction departs from germline at one end; a sequencing error may be responsible. The V and J genes are TRBV7-7 and TRBJ2-3, with unresolved D. CDR3 length: 14 amino acids. The germline CDR1 and CDR2 sequences are SSHAT and FNYEAQ (reference sequence). Here the CDR3 reads CASSSLTSTDTQYF. CDR3 DNA: TGTGCTAGCAGCTCGCTGACTAGCACAGATACGCAGTATTTT.

The chain is built from TRBV19 and TRBJ2-7, with 8 nucleotides matching TRBD1. Trimming took 7 bases from V and 2 from J; bases not matched to a gene: 7. The CDR3 extends over 14 amino acids. Germline loops: CDR1 LNHDA, CDR2 SQIVND (reference sequence). The CDR3 spells CASTMTGDTYEQYF. CDR3 nucleotide sequence: TGTGCCAGTACCATGACAGGGGACACCTACGAGCAGTACTTC.

This clonotype was found once. The chain has TRBV7-2 and TRBJ2-3; D remains ambiguous. V dropped 2 bases and J dropped 0 bases, with 9 bases sitting between them. CDR3 length: 15 residues. Germline V lookup: CDR1 SGHTA, CDR2 FQGNSA. The CDR3 is CASSLWGTSTDTQYF. The DNA of the CDR3 is TGTGCCAGCAGCTTATGGGGAACTAGCACAGATACGCAGTATTTT.

The chain couples TRBV15 to TRBJ2-3, with a tentative D call TRBD2 (6 bases). Germline V lookup: CDR1 LNHNV, CDR2 YYDKDF (reference sequence). This CDR3 region has 16 residues. Trimming took off 5 bases at V and 0 bases at J, with 15 bases between the two ends. CDR3 in amino acids: CATSGNSGSSTDTQYF. CDR3 DNA sequence: TGTGCCACCAGCGGGAATAGCGGCTCTAGCACAGATACGCAGTATTTT.

The chain couples TRBV23-1 to TRBJ2-1; a weak D match, TRBD2 (6 bases). TRBV23-1 is marked as an open reading frame, function uncertain. The germline V and J ends were trimmed by 11 bases and 0 bases, with 17 bases remaining between them. The length of the CDR3 is 15 residues. CDR3 loop: CALMAGHRSYNEQFF. The CDR3 region has the DNA TGCGCCCTCATGGCGGGGCACCGCTCCTACAATGAGCAGTTCTTC.

The V and J genes are TRBV7-3 and TRBJ2-2; D not resolved. The germline V gene encodes CDR1 SGHTA and CDR2 FQGTGA. The CDR3 has 14 residues. V was shortened by 1 base and J by 1 base, with 4 bases between the two germline ends. CDR3 residues: CASSLIQNTGELFF. In DNA form, the CDR3 reads TGTGCCAGCAGCTTAATACAGAACACCGGGGAGCTGTTTTTT.

The CDR3 region is CASRLAGGSEQYF. CDR3 in DNA: TGTGCCAGCCGACTAGCGGGAGGATCCGAGCAGTACTTC. The rearrangement uses TRBV28 and TRBJ2-7; TRBD2 agrees at 13 bases. Germline loops: CDR1 MDHEN, CDR2 SYDVKM. This CDR3 comprises 13 residues. V lost 8 bases, J lost 6 bases, and 4 bases stayed unmatched.

This chain links TRBV30 with TRBJ2-7, with D perhaps matching TRBD2 (6 bases). Trimming left V 3 bases short and J 0 bases short, with 9 bases between. The CDR3 contains 13 residues. Germline CDR1 GTSNPN, CDR2 SVGIG (reference sequence). The CDR3 sequence: CAWSPGSSYEQYF. CDR3 in DNA: TGTGCCTGGAGCCCCGGGAGCTCCTACGAGCAGTACTTC.

The chain joins TRBV6-5 to TRBJ2-3; the D gene could be TRBD1 or TRBD2 (6 bases each). Germline CDR1 reads MNHEY; CDR2 reads SVGAGI. V was clipped by 7 bases and J by 8 bases, with 16 bases between them. This CDR3 contains 13 residues. This CDR3 reads CASNLMKGGTQYF. CDR3 coding DNA: TGTGCCAGCAACCTTATGAAGGGGGGTACGCAGTATTTT.

This chain connects TRBV18 to TRBJ2-1; 7 positions match TRBD1. Germline V gene lookup returns CDR1 KGHSH and CDR2 LQKENI. Trimming at V came to 4 bases and at J to 7 bases, leaving 10 bases not matched to a gene. The CDR3 consists of 15 residues. The CDR3 loop reads CASSLLETGRNEQFF. The CDR3 region has the DNA TGTGCCAGCTCACTACTTGAGACAGGGAGAAATGAGCAGTTCTTC.

This clonotype has only one observation. The chain is built from TRBV29-1 and TRBJ1-2; no clear D. The CDR3 contains 13 residues. Germline lookup yields CDR1 SQVTM and CDR2 ANQGSEA. V dropped 2 bases and J dropped 6 bases, with 13 bases sitting between them. CDR3 sequence reads: CSVESQPGNGYTF. The CDR3 DNA reads TGCAGCGTTGAATCCCAGCCCGGCAATGGCTACACCTTC. Together with reference TRBV29-1 and TRBJ1-2, the CDR3 gives the full variable domain: SAVISQKPSRDICQRGTSLTIQCQVDSQVTMMFWYRQQPGQSLTLIATANQGSEATYESGFVIDKFPISRPNLTFSTLTVSNMSPEDSSIYLCSVESQPGNGYTFGSGTRLTVV.

J is TRBJ2-7 and V is TRBV5-1; 8 bases are shared with TRBD2. Trimming removed 0 bases from V and 2 bases from J; junction bases left unmatched: 4. Germline V gene sequence: CDR1 SGHRS, CDR2 YFSETQ. This CDR3 is 15 amino acids long. The CDR3 loop reads CASSLDPSGPYEQYF. The CDR3 DNA sequence: TGCGCCAGCAGCTTGGATCCTAGCGGGCCCTACGAGCAGTACTTC.

This clonotype showed up just once. The genes are TRBV2 and TRBJ2-5; D unresolved. The CDR3 loop spans 13 amino acids. The V end was cut by 2 bases, the J end by 0 bases, with 4 bases between. The germline gives CDR1 SNHLY, CDR2 FYNNEI. The CDR3 region is CASSERNQETQYF. The CDR3 nucleotides are TGTGCCAGCAGTGAACGAAACCAAGAGACCCAGTACTTC.

The chain uses TRBV7-9 and TRBJ2-1; possible D gene TRBD2, 5 bases. The germline gives CDR1 SEHNR, CDR2 FQNEAQ (reference sequence). V was trimmed by 5 bases and J by 2 bases, leaving 13 bases between them. The CDR3 is 15 residues long. The CDR3 spells CASSPWTGTYNEQFF. As DNA, the CDR3 is TGTGCCAGCAGCCCATGGACGGGGACCTACAATGAGCAGTTCTTC.

The CDR3 DNA is TGCAGTGCTAGAGATCTGCAAGCGCTCCAAAACACGGTGTTCGTTTATGAGCAGTTCTTC. Its protein is CSARDLQALQNTVFVYEQFF. The chain joins TRBV20-1 to TRBJ2-1; D unclear. Per the germline V gene, CDR1 is DFQATT and CDR2 is SNEGSKA (reference sequence). The V gene lost 0 bases and the J gene lost 8 bases, with 32 bases spanning the gap. CDR3 length equals 20 residues.

The chain links TRBV3-1 to TRBJ2-2, with 10 positions matching TRBD1. Germline loops: CDR1 LGHDT, CDR2 YNNKEL (reference sequence). The junction had 2 bases not matched to a gene; V was cut back by 3 bases and J by 4 bases. This CDR3 comprises 15 residues. CDR3 loop: CASSQGTGVTGELFF. CDR3 DNA: TGTGCCAGCAGCCAGGGGACAGGGGTCACCGGGGAGCTGTTTTTT.

CDR3 coding DNA: TGTGCCAGCATGGTCAGGGGGTCCAACAATGAGCAGTTCTTC. Protein sequence: CASMVRGSNNEQFF. The chain joins TRBV2 to TRBJ2-1; 7 bases agree with TRBD1. The CDR3 is made up of 14 amino acids. J was trimmed by 5 bases and V by 7 bases; bases with no gene match: 8. Germline V gene lookup returns CDR1 SNHLY and CDR2 FYNNEI. The entire variable domain, with the rest obtained from reference TRBV2 and TRBJ2-1, is as follows: EPEVTQTPSHQVTQMGQEVILRCVPISNHLYFYWYRQILGQKVEFLVSFYNNEISEKSEIFDDQFSVERPDGSNFTLKIRSTKLEDSAMYFCASMVRGSNNEQFFGPGTRLTVL.

The V gene is TRBV7-2, the J gene TRBJ2-2; the D is unclear. Germline CDR1 is SGHTA and CDR2 is FQGNSA. The CDR3 loop spans 13 amino acids. Trimming cost V 6 bases and J 6 bases, with 11 bases left between them. The CDR3 sequence: CASSFKTAGELFF. The CDR3, as DNA: TGTGCCAGCAGTTTTAAGACCGCCGGGGAGCTGTTTTTT.

The chain couples TRBV7-9 to TRBJ2-6; a weak D match, TRBD1 (6 bases). The CDR3 covers 16 residues. Germline V gene lookup returns CDR1 SEHNR and CDR2 FQNEAQ (reference sequence). The V gene lost 3 bases and the J gene lost 0 bases, with 9 bases spanning the gap. This CDR3 is CASSFYRASGANVLTF. CDR3 DNA sequence: TGTGCCAGCAGCTTCTACAGGGCCTCTGGGGCCAACGTCCTGACTTTC.

A single count supports this clonotype. This chain links TRBV20-1 with TRBJ2-5; 7 nucleotides agree with TRBD2. Trimming took 3 bases from V and 9 from J; bases not matched to a gene: 7. The CDR3 runs to 12 residues. Germline lookup yields CDR1 DFQATT and CDR2 SNEGSKA (reference sequence). The CDR3 nucleotides are TGCAGTGCTAGGGAGAGGGGAGGGGCCCAGTACTTC. This encodes CSARERGGAQYF.

This chain links TRBV3-1 with TRBJ2-2; D is uncertain. V was pared by 8 bases and J by 6 bases, with 10 bases between. Germline V CDR1 and CDR2: LGHDT, YNNKEL (reference sequence). The CDR3 spans 12 residues. The CDR3 sequence is CASQSLAGELFF. The DNA for the CDR3 is TGTGCCAGCCAATCGCTTGCCGGGGAGCTGTTTTTT.